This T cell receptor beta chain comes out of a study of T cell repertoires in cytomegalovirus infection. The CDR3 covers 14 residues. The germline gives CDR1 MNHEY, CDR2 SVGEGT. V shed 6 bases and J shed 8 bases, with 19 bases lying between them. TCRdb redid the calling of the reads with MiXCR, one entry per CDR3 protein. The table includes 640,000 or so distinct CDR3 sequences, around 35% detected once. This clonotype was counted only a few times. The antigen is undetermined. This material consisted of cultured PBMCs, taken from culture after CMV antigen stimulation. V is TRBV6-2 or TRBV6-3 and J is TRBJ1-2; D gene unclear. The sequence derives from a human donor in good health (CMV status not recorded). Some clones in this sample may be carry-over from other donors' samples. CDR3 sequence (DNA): TGTGCCAGCAGGAGCGACGGATCGTATGAGGGCTACACCTTC. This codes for CASRSDGSYEGYTF.